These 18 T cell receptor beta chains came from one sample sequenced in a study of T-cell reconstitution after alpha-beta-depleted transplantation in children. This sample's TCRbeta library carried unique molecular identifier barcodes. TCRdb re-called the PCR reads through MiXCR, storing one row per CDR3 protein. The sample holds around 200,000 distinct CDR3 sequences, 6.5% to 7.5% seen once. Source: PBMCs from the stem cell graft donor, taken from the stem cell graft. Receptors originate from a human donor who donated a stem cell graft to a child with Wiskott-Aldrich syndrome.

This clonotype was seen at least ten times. This chain's CDR3 is CSARDYNEYQPQHF. CDR3 nucleotides: TGCAGTGCTAGAGATTACAACGAGTATCAGCCCCAGCATTTT. This chain links TRBV20-1 with TRBJ1-5; no clear D gene. V lost 0 bases and J 5 bases, leaving 11 bases between the germline ends. The CDR3 length is 14 residues. The germline CDR1 and CDR2 sequences are DFQATT and SNEGSKA (reference sequence).

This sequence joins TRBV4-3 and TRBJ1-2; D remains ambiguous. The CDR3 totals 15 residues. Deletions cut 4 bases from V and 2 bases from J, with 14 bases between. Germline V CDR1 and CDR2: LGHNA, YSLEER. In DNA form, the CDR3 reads TGCGCCAGCAGCCGGGCGGTTGGAGAAAACTATGGCTACACCTTC. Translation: CASSRAVGENYGYTF.

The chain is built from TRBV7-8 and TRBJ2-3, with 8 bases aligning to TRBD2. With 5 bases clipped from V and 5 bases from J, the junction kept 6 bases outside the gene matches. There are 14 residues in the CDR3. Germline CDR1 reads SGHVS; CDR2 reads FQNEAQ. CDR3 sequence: CASSLLAGRDTQYF. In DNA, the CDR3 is TGTGCCAGCAGCCTATTAGCGGGGCGAGATACGCAGTATTTT.

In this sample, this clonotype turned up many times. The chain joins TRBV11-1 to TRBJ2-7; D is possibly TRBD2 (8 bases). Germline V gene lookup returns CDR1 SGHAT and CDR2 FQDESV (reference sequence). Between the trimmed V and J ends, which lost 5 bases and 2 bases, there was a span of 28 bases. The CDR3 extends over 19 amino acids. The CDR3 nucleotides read TGTGCCAGCAGCCGGGGGGGACAGACATTCTTGAATAACCCCTACGAGCAGTACTTC. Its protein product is CASSRGGQTFLNNPYEQYF. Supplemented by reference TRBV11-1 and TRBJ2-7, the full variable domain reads EAEVAQSPRYKITEKSQAVAFWCDPISGHATLYWYRQILGQGPELLVQFQDESVVDDSQLPKDRFSAERLKGVDSTLKIQPAELGDSAMYLCASSRGGQTFLNNPYEQYFGPGTRLTVT.

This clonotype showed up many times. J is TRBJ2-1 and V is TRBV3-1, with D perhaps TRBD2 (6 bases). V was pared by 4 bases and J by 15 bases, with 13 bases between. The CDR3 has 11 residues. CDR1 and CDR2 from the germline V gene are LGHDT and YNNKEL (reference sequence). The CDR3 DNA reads TGTGCCAGCAGCCTAGCGGCTGGCTTGTTCTTC. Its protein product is CASSLAAGLFF.

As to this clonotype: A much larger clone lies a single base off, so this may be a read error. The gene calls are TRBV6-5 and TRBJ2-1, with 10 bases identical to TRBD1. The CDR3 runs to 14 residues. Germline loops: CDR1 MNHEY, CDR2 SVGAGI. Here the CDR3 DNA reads TGTGCCGGCAGTTCCCCGGGACAGGGGTATGAGCAGTTCTTC. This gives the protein CAGSSPGQGYEQFF.

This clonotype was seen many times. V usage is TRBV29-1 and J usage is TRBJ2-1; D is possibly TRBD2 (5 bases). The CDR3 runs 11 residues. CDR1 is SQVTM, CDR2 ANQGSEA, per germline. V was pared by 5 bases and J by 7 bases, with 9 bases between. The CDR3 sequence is CSVHRGNEQFF. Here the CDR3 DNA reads TGCAGCGTTCATCGAGGGAATGAGCAGTTCTTC.

CDR3 nucleotide sequence: TGCGCCAGCAGCTTGGATCCCGACTATGGCTACACCTTC. Residues: CASSLDPDYGYTF. The chain links TRBV5-1 to TRBJ1-2; D is undetermined. V lost 0 bases to trimming and J lost 3 bases, with 6 bases between them. Germline lookup yields CDR1 SGHRS and CDR2 YFSETQ. The CDR3 is 13 amino acids.

The CDR3 nucleotides are TGTGCCAGCAGTGTGGAGGGCAACGGCAATCAGCCCCAGCATTTT. It translates to CASSVEGNGNQPQHF. The rearrangement links TRBV2 to TRBJ1-5; D ambiguous. Trimming removed 4 bases at V and 2 bases at J, with 12 bases between. Germline loops: CDR1 SNHLY, CDR2 FYNNEI. CDR3 length equals 15 residues.

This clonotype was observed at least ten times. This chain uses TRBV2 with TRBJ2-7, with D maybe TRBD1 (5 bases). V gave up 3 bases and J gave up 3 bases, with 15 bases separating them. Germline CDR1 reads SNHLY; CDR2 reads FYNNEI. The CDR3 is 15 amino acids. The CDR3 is CASSEGQTSIYEQYF. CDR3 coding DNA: TGTGCCAGCAGTGAGGGGCAGACAAGTATCTACGAGCAGTACTTC.

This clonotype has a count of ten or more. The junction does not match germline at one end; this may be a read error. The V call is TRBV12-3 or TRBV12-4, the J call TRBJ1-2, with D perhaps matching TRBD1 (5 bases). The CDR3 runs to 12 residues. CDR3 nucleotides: TGTGCCAGCAGCCGGACTCGACAGAAATGGGACTTC. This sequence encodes CASSRTRQKWDF.

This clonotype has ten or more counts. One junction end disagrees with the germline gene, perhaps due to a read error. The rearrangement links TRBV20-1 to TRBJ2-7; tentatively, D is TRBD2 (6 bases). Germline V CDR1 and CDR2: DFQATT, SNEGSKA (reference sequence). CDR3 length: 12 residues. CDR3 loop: CSARDGGNEQYF. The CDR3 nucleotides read TGCAGTGCTAGAGATGGGGGGAACGAGCAGTATTTC.

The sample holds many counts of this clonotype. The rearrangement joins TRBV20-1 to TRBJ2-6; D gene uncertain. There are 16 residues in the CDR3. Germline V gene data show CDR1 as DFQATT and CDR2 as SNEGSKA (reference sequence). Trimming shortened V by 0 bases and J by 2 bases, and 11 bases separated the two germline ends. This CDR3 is CSARDHRRAGANVLTF. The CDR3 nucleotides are TGCAGTGCTAGAGATCACCGCCGGGCTGGGGCCAACGTCCTGACTTTC.

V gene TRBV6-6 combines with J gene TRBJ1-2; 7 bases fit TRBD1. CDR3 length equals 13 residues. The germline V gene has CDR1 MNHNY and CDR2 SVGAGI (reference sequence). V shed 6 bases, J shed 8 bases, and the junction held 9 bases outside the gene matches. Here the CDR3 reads CASRATGIGGYTF. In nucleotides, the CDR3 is TGTGCCAGCAGGGCGACAGGGATAGGGGGCTACACCTTC.

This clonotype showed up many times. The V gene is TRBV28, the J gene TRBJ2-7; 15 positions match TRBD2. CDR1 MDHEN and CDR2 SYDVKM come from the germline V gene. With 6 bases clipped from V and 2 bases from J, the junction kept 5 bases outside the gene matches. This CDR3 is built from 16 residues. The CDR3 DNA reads TGTGCCAGCAGCATCGGGACTAGCGGGGGGACCTACGAGCAGTACTTC. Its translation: CASSIGTSGGTYEQYF.

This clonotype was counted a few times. The CDR3 here is CAGTGQFNSPLHF. The CDR3 bases are TGTGCCGGAACTGGGCAGTTCAATTCACCCCTCCACTTT. The rearrangement links TRBV30 to TRBJ1-6; D unclear. Trimming shortened V by 8 bases and J by 7 bases, and 15 bases separated the two germline ends. CDR3 length: 13 residues. Germline values: CDR1 GTSNPN, CDR2 SVGIG (reference sequence).

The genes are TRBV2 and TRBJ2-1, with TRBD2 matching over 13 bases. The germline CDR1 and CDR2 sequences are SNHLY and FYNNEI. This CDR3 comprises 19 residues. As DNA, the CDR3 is TGTACCTTCAGTTTCGGGGAACTAGCGGGGGGGCCTTTGGGGAATGAGCAGTTCTTC. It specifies CTFSFGELAGGPLGNEQFF.

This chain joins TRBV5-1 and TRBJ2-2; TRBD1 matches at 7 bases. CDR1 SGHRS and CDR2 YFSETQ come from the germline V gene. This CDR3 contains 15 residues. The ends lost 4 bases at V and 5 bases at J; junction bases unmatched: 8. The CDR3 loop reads CASSVGTGATGELFF. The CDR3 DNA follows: TGCGCCAGCAGCGTGGGTACAGGGGCTACCGGGGAGCTGTTTTTT.